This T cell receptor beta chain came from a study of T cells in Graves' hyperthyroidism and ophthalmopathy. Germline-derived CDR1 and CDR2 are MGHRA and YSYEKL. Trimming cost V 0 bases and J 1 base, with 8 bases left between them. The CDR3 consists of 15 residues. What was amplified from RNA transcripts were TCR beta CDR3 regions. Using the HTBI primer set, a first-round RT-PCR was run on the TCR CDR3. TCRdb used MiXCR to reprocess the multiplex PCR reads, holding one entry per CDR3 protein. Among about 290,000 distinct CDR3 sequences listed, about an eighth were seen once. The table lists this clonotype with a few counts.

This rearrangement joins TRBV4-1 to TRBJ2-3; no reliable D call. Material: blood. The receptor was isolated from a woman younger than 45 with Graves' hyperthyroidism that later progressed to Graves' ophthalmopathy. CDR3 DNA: TGCGCCAGCAGCCAAGACCCCAGTCGCACAGATACGCAGTATTTT. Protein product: CASSQDPSRTDTQYF.